These 23 T cell receptor beta chains were all obtained from the same sample, sequenced in a study of blood T cell repertoires in COVID-19. Repertoires were generated with immunoSEQ multiplex PCR, while TCRdb's copy carries only in-frame clones and drops some. The sample records about 160,000 clones, 80% to 90% being singletons. The sequenced sample was peripheral blood. The receptors shown here come from a man aged 55 to 69 with acute or convalescent COVID-19.

V usage is TRBV6-2 or TRBV6-3 and J usage is TRBJ2-5; 10 positions match TRBD1. J was trimmed by 5 bases and V by 2 bases; bases with no gene match: 8. The length of the CDR3 is 16 residues. Germline V lookup: CDR1 MNHEY, CDR2 SVGEGT. CDR3 in amino acids: CASSYDRGRYGETQYF. The CDR3 DNA sequence: TGTGCCAGCAGTTACGACAGGGGGCGCTACGGGGAGACCCAGTACTTC.

This rearrangement joins TRBV4-2 to TRBJ2-7; 10 positions agree with TRBD1. V dropped 5 bases and J dropped 3; count of bases not matched to a gene: 7. The germline V gene has CDR1 LGHNA and CDR2 YNFKEQ. This CDR3 has 15 amino acids. CDR3 sequence reads: CASSSGGTGDYEQYF. For the CDR3, the DNA is TGTGCCAGCAGCTCGGGGGGGACAGGGGACTACGAGCAGTACTTC.

The V call is TRBV4-2, the J call TRBJ1-3; D uncertain. The CDR3 loop spans 14 amino acids. CDR1 LGHNA and CDR2 YNFKEQ come from the germline V gene. The V end lost 6 bases, the J end lost 2 bases, and 11 bases lay between the germline ends. Here the CDR3 reads CASSPDNTGNTIYF. The CDR3 DNA is TGTGCCAGCAGTCCCGACAACACTGGAAACACCATATATTTT.

This clone was seen only once. This chain links TRBV19 with TRBJ2-7, with D possibly matching TRBD1 (6 bases). Germline V gives CDR1 LNHDA, CDR2 SQIVND (reference sequence). Trimming took 8 bases from V and 5 from J, leaving 10 bases between them. There are 11 residues in the CDR3. The CDR3 spells CASATGHEQYF. CDR3 coding DNA: TGTGCCAGTGCAACAGGGCACGAGCAGTACTTC.

The CDR3 region is CASSSTNGHLSGNTIYF. CDR3 bases: TGTGCCAGCAGTTCAACAAACGGACACCTCTCTGGAAACACCATATATTTT. The V gene is TRBV27, the J gene TRBJ1-3; maybe TRBD1 (5 bases). Trimming cost V 4 bases and J 0 bases, with 16 bases left between them. The CDR3 runs 17 residues. CDR1 is MNHEY, CDR2 SMNVEV, per germline (reference sequence).

The CDR3 sequence: CAWSRQGMWVYEQYF. The DNA of the CDR3 is TGTGCCTGGAGCCGTCAGGGTATGTGGGTCTACGAGCAGTACTTC. The rearrangement uses TRBV30 and TRBJ2-7; D may be TRBD1 (5 bases). V dropped 3 bases and J dropped 3 bases, with 18 bases sitting between them. CDR3 length: 15 amino acids. The germline V gene encodes CDR1 GTSNPN and CDR2 SVGIG (reference sequence).

The CDR3 sequence is CASKNLNTEAFF. In nucleotides, the CDR3 is TGTGCCAGCAAGAACTTAAACACTGAAGCTTTCTTT. This sequence joins TRBV6-5 and TRBJ1-1, with D unresolved. The CDR3 spans 12 residues. The V gene lost 7 bases and the J gene lost 2 bases, with 8 bases spanning the gap. The germline gives CDR1 MNHEY, CDR2 SVGAGI.

The genes are TRBV19 and TRBJ1-6; D might be TRBD1 (5 bases). Germline V gene sequence: CDR1 LNHDA, CDR2 SQIVND (reference sequence). This CDR3 spans 14 amino acids. V lost 7 bases and J lost 7, with 14 bases in between. The CDR3 region is CASKRTPTNSPLHF. CDR3 in DNA: TGTGCCAGTAAGAGGACACCAACGAATTCACCCCTCCACTTT.

The chain links TRBV5-1 to TRBJ1-3; weak D call: TRBD1 (6 bases). This CDR3 has 15 residues. Germline V gene data show CDR1 as SGHRS and CDR2 as YFSETQ. The germline V and J ends were trimmed by 2 bases and 0 bases, with 9 bases remaining between them. The CDR3 region has the DNA TGCGCCAGCAGCTTACAGGGAACCTCTGGAAACACCATATATTTT. Protein sequence: CASSLQGTSGNTIYF.

The chain uses TRBV5-6 and TRBJ2-1; 13 nucleotides match TRBD2. This CDR3 contains 19 residues. Trimming cost V 2 bases and J 2 bases; bases outside gene matches: 10. Per germline, CDR1 SGHDT and CDR2 YYEEEE. The CDR3 DNA reads TGTGCCAGCAGCTTCGGACTAGCGGGGGCCGCTAGCACCTACAATGAGCAGTTCTTC. Amino acids: CASSFGLAGAASTYNEQFF. The whole variable domain, remainder taken from reference TRBV5-6 and TRBJ2-1, is DAGVTQSPTHLIKTRGQQVTLRCSPKSGHDTVSWYQQALGQGPQFIFQYYEEEERQRGNFPDRFSGHQFPNYSSELNVNALLLGDSALYLCASSFGLAGAASTYNEQFFGPGTRLTVL.

This chain connects TRBV27 to TRBJ1-2, with 7 positions matching TRBD1. CDR3 length: 18 residues. CDR1 and CDR2 from the germline V gene are MNHEY and SMNVEV (reference sequence). V shed 6 bases and J 0 bases; nucleotides not matched to a gene: 16. CDR3 in amino acids: CASSRSHSSDRSNYGYTF. CDR3 nucleotides: TGTGCCAGCAGCCGCTCCCACTCCTCGGACAGGTCTAACTATGGCTACACCTTC.

This chain links TRBV5-1 with TRBJ2-1; 8 bases align to TRBD2. The J segment lost 2 bases and the V segment lost 2 bases, leaving 3 bases of the junction unmatched. In germline, CDR1 is SGHRS, CDR2 YFSETQ. The CDR3 loop spans 15 amino acids. CDR3 nucleotides: TGCGCCAGCAGCTTCGCGGGGGGTACCTACAATGAGCAGTTCTTC. Translated: CASSFAGGTYNEQFF.

The V and J genes are TRBV6-2 or TRBV6-3 and TRBJ2-4, with TRBD2 matching 7 bases. Germline loops: CDR1 MNHEY, CDR2 SVGEGT. The length of the CDR3 is 17 residues. Trimming at V came to 3 bases and at J to 1 base, leaving 9 bases not matched to a gene. The CDR3 sequence is CASSYSAGDGAKNIQYF. The CDR3 nucleotides read TGTGCCAGCAGTTATTCCGCGGGAGATGGGGCCAAAAACATTCAGTACTTC.

The chain employs TRBV6-5 and TRBJ2-5, with D possibly matching TRBD2 (5 bases). This CDR3 contains 14 residues. Germline V lookup: CDR1 MNHEY, CDR2 SVGAGI. With 6 bases removed from V and 4 bases from J, the gap between germline ends came to 15 bases. The DNA for the CDR3 is TGTGCCAGCAGGCGAGGGATAGGGCGAGAGACCCAGTACTTC. This codes for CASRRGIGRETQYF.

V is TRBV27 and J is TRBJ2-7; 7 nucleotides match TRBD1. Losses at the gene ends were 2 bases for V and 0 bases for J; bases not matched to a gene: 7. CDR3 size: 16 residues. Germline CDR1 reads MNHEY; CDR2 reads SMNVEV (reference sequence). This chain's CDR3 is CASSLGLTGSSYEQYF. In DNA, the CDR3 is TGTGCCAGCAGTTTAGGCTTGACAGGGAGCTCCTACGAGCAGTACTTC.

This clone has just one count. The chain is built from TRBV6-5 and TRBJ2-7, with 7 positions matching TRBD1. CDR1 is MNHEY and CDR2 is SVGAGI in the germline V gene. The CDR3 spans 13 residues. V shed 7 bases, J shed 2 bases, and the junction held 5 bases outside the gene matches. Here the CDR3 reads CASTQQGAYEQYF. The CDR3, as DNA: TGTGCCAGCACTCAGCAGGGGGCCTACGAGCAGTACTTC.

The CDR3 sequence: CASSTRTGRSGELFF. The CDR3 region has the DNA TGTGCCAGCAGTACCCGGACAGGGAGGAGCGGGGAGCTGTTTTTT. The chain combines TRBV27 with TRBJ2-2; 8 bases line up with TRBD1. This CDR3 is 15 amino acids long. With V trimmed by 5 bases and J by 7 bases, 9 bases remained unmatched. CDR1 is MNHEY, CDR2 SMNVEV, per germline (reference sequence).

This clone was seen more than once but under ten times. The genes are TRBV6-5 and TRBJ2-7; 12 nucleotides match TRBD1. CDR3 length equals 15 residues. V was pared by 6 bases and J by 4 bases, with 7 bases of the junction left unmatched. Germline CDR1 MNHEY, CDR2 SVGAGI. CDR3 sequence (DNA): TGTGCCAGCAGCCCCGGGACAGGGGGCCAGTACGAGCAGTACTTC. It specifies CASSPGTGGQYEQYF.

The gene calls are TRBV3-1 (or the pseudogene TRBV3-2) and TRBJ1-1; D unresolved. Germline V gene lookup returns CDR1 LGHDT and CDR2 YNNKEL (reference sequence). CDR3 length: 12 amino acids. The germline V and J ends were trimmed by 4 bases and 6 bases, with 9 bases remaining between them. CDR3 in amino acids: CASSPLGPEAFF. The CDR3 DNA reads as TGTGCCAGCAGCCCTCTGGGCCCTGAAGCTTTCTTT.

This clone was found a few times. The rearrangement uses TRBV9 and TRBJ1-1; D uncertain. Germline-derived CDR1 and CDR2 are SGDLS and YYNGEE. The CDR3 is made up of 13 amino acids. V was clipped by 4 bases and J by 3 bases, with 10 bases between them. The CDR3, as DNA: TGTGCCAGCAGCACCATCCCGGACACTGAAGCTTTCTTT. Translated, it gives CASSTIPDTEAFF.

The chain is built from TRBV6-5 and TRBJ2-7, with 11 positions matching TRBD2. This CDR3 has 15 amino acids. The germline V gene encodes CDR1 MNHEY and CDR2 SVGAGI. The V and J ends lost 2 bases and 6 bases, in that order; junction bases with no gene match: 6. The CDR3 coding sequence is TGTGCCAGCAGTTACCGTTTCACTAGCGGGGGCGAGCAGTACTTC. Translation gives CASSYRFTSGGEQYF.

This CDR3 reads CAWSVPGTEAFF. The CDR3 DNA sequence: TGTGCCTGGAGTGTACCAGGAACTGAAGCTTTCTTT. The chain links TRBV30 to TRBJ1-1, with D unresolved. V was cut by 0 bases and J by 5 bases, with 7 bases left in between. The CDR3 is made up of 12 amino acids. Looked up from germline, CDR1 is GTSNPN and CDR2 is SVGIG (reference sequence).

This chain uses TRBV7-9 with TRBJ1-4; a weak D match, TRBD1 (5 bases). V was clipped by 7 bases and J by 7 bases, with 10 bases between them. There are 12 residues in the CDR3. Germline CDR1 reads SEHNR; CDR2 reads FQNEAQ (reference sequence). The CDR3 loop reads CASKGQSEKLFF. The CDR3 DNA follows: TGTGCCAGCAAGGGGCAGAGTGAAAAACTGTTTTTT.